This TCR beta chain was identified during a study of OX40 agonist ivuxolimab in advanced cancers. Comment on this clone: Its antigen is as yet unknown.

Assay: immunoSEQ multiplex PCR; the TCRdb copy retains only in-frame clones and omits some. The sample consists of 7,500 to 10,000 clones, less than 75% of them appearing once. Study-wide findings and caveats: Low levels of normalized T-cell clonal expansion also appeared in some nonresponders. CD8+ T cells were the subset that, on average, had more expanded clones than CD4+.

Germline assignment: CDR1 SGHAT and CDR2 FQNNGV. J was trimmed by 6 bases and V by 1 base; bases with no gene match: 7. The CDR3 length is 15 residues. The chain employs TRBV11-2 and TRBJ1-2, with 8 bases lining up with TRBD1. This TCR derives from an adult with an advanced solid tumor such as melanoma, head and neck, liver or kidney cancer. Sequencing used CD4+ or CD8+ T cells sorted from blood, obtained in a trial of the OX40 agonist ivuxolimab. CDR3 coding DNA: TGTGCCAGCAGCTTAGCAAGAACAGGGGGTGATGGCTACACCTTC. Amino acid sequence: CASSLARTGGDGYTF.